Shown below are 12 T cell receptor beta chains from a single sample sequenced in a study of shared clonotypes between healthy human individuals. The repertoire was sequenced with immunoSEQ multiplex PCR; TCRdb's copy has only in-frame clones and lacks some. The sample has 1,400,000 or so clones; about 98.5% are singletons. Sample: naive CD4+ T cells sorted from blood. The subset is: CD45RA+ positively selected. These receptors came from a man younger than 40 in good health.

The V call is TRBV10-3, the J call TRBJ1-2, with TRBD1 identical over 9 bases. This CDR3 has 16 amino acids. Germline-derived CDR1 and CDR2 are ENHRY and SYGVKD. J gave up 4 bases and V 6 bases, and 12 bases lay outside the gene matches. CDR3 sequence reads: CAIREAGQGGSYGYTF. Written as DNA, the CDR3 is TGTGCCATCAGGGAAGCGGGACAGGGTGGAAGCTATGGCTACACCTTC.

V is TRBV9 and J is TRBJ2-7; 11 nucleotides align to TRBD1. Germline CDR1 is SGDLS and CDR2 is YYNGEE. The CDR3 spans 15 residues. Trimming cost V 0 bases and J 3 bases; bases outside gene matches: 2. CDR3 coding DNA: TGTGCCAGCAGCGTAGTGGGGACAGGGGGCTACGAGCAGTACTTC. Residues: CASSVVGTGGYEQYF.

CDR3 protein: CASRSGTSGNNEQFF. For the CDR3, the DNA is TGTGCCAGCAGATCCGGGACTAGCGGAAACAATGAGCAGTTCTTC. V and J are TRBV6-1 and TRBJ2-1, with 11 bases identical to TRBD2. CDR1 MNHNS and CDR2 SASEGT come from the germline V gene. The junction had 6 bases not matched to a gene; V was cut back by 6 bases and J by 5 bases. CDR3 length equals 15 residues.

This chain joins TRBV2 and TRBJ2-2; D not resolved. This CDR3 contains 11 residues. Germline V lookup: CDR1 SNHLY, CDR2 FYNNEI. The V end lost 2 bases, the J end lost 5 bases, and 0 bases lay between the germline ends. The CDR3 is CASSETGELFF. CDR3 DNA: TGTGCCAGCAGTGAAACCGGGGAGCTGTTTTTT.

V gene TRBV5-1 combines with J gene TRBJ2-1; 7 bases are shared with TRBD2. Germline CDR1 reads SGHRS; CDR2 reads YFSETQ. Trimming took 0 bases from V and 5 from J; bases not matched to a gene: 8. The CDR3 contains 16 residues. The CDR3 DNA reads TGCGCCAGCAGCTTGGTTGTTAGCGGGTCCAACAATGAGCAGTTCTTC. Translation gives CASSLVVSGSNNEQFF.

The rearrangement uses TRBV7-2 and TRBJ2-1; no definite D call. In germline, CDR1 is SGHTA, CDR2 FQGNSA. The V and J ends lost 6 bases and 2 bases respectively, with 11 bases between them. This CDR3 is built from 14 residues. The CDR3 reads CASRFAGAYNEQFF. The CDR3 coding sequence is TGTGCCAGCAGGTTCGCCGGAGCCTACAATGAGCAGTTCTTC. Looking up the rest from reference TRBV7-2 and TRBJ2-1 gives the full variable domain: GAGVSQSPSNKVTEKGKDVELRCDPISGHTALYWYRQSLGQGLEFLIYFQGNSAPDKSGLPSDRFSAERTGGSVSTLTIQRTQQEDSAVYLCASRFAGAYNEQFFGPGTRLTVL.

The V gene is TRBV18, the J gene TRBJ2-7; 8 bases match TRBD2. The CDR3 is 15 amino acids. The V and J ends lost 3 bases and 3 bases, in that order; junction bases with no gene match: 7. CDR1 is KGHSH, CDR2 LQKENI, per germline. Here the CDR3 DNA reads TGTGCCAGCTCACCCAGGGCTAGCGGGTACTACGAGCAGTACTTC. Its translation: CASSPRASGYYEQYF.

The rearrangement links TRBV11-2 to TRBJ2-7; 8 bases are a match to TRBD2. CDR3 size: 13 residues. Per germline, CDR1 SGHAT and CDR2 FQNNGV. V lost 5 bases to trimming and J lost 7 bases; unmatched junction nucleotides: 7. CDR3 residues: CASSPVLAGEQYF. As DNA, the CDR3 is TGTGCCAGCAGCCCCGTGCTAGCGGGTGAGCAGTACTTC.

For this clone: The same CDR3 is also encoded by other DNA sequences in this sample. The V call is TRBV5-1, the J call TRBJ2-1; weak D call: TRBD1 (5 bases). V gave up 4 bases and J gave up 6 bases, with 8 bases separating them. The germline gives CDR1 SGHRS, CDR2 YFSETQ. There are 12 residues in the CDR3. CDR3 sequence reads: CASSLQGNEQFF. The CDR3 coding sequence is TGCGCCAGCAGCCTTCAGGGCAATGAGCAGTTCTTC.

This chain joins TRBV7-9 and TRBJ1-3; D gene uncertain. The CDR3 length is 14 residues. From germline, CDR1 is SEHNR and CDR2 FQNEAQ (reference sequence). Trimming took 5 bases from V and 0 from J, leaving 8 bases between them. The CDR3 sequence is CASSLLSSGNTIYF. DNA for the CDR3: TGTGCCAGCAGCCTGCTGAGCTCTGGAAACACCATATATTTT.

A word on this clone: The sample contains more than one DNA sequence encoding this CDR3. The chain joins TRBV19 to TRBJ1-5, with 8 nucleotides matching TRBD1. Germline assignment: CDR1 LNHDA and CDR2 SQIVND (reference sequence). V dropped 3 bases and J dropped 7; count of bases not matched to a gene: 2. CDR3 length: 13 residues. CDR3 protein: CASSIRQGQPQHF. In nucleotides, the CDR3 is TGTGCCAGTAGTATCCGACAGGGGCAGCCCCAGCATTTT. The variable domain in full, with the rest retrieved from reference TRBV19 and TRBJ1-5, is DGGITQSPKYLFRKEGQNVTLSCEQNLNHDAMYWYRQDPGQGLRLIYYSQIVNDFQKGDIAEGYSVSREKKESFPLTVTSAQKNPTAFYLCASSIRQGQPQHFGDGTRLSIL.

In regard to this clone: The same CDR3 arises from other DNA sequences in this sample as well. This chain connects TRBV18 to TRBJ2-3; D is perhaps TRBD2 (5 bases). V was shortened by 3 bases and J by 3 bases, with 13 bases between the two germline ends. Germline V lookup: CDR1 KGHSH, CDR2 LQKENI. The CDR3 sequence is 15 residues long. CDR3 coding DNA: TGTGCCAGCTCACCGCGGACTGGAGGTACAGATACGCAGTATTTT. As protein: CASSPRTGGTDTQYF.